Presented here are 18 T cell receptor beta chains from one specimen sequenced in a study of response to subunit inactivated influenza vaccine. From the RT-PCR reads, TCRdb called clonotypes with MiXCR, one entry per CDR3 protein. The sample contains 650,000 to 800,000 distinct CDR3 sequences, approximately 14% of which appear only once. The starting material was PBMCs from blood, obtained less than 15 days before vaccination. Receptors originate from a middle-aged man who received an inactivated influenza vaccine.

The chain carries TRBV7-8 and TRBJ2-5, with a possible D match to TRBD1 (7 bases). Deletions cut 2 bases from V and 0 bases from J, with 19 bases between. The CDR3 has 18 residues. Germline CDR1 reads SGHVS; CDR2 reads FQNEAQ. The CDR3 nucleotides read TGTGCCAGCAGCTTATCGGGCGGGACAGCTGATTACCAAGAGACCCAGTACTTC. Encoded protein: CASSLSGGTADYQETQYF.

The DNA of the CDR3 is TGTGCCAGCAAGGGCAGGGTTTACGGGGAGCAGTACTTC. This encodes CASKGRVYGEQYF. The V call is TRBV6-1, the J call TRBJ2-7, with D perhaps TRBD1 (5 bases). Germline V gene data show CDR1 as MNHNS and CDR2 as SASEGT. The V end was cut by 7 bases, the J end by 7 bases, with 17 bases between. The CDR3 consists of 13 residues.

The chain joins TRBV7-8 to TRBJ2-2; no clear D. Germline CDR1 and CDR2: SGHVS and FQNEAQ. The CDR3 sequence is 14 residues long. V was trimmed by 11 bases and J by 4 bases, leaving 17 bases between them. The CDR3 spells CACRVGLSTGELFF. In nucleotides, the CDR3 is TGTGCCTGCCGGGTAGGGCTCAGCACCGGGGAGCTGTTTTTT.

This clonotype was picked up many times. The V and J genes are TRBV6-2 or TRBV6-3 and TRBJ2-1; 11 bases fit TRBD2. This CDR3 has 17 residues. The V gene end was trimmed by 4 bases and the J gene end by 3 bases; junction bases not matched to a gene: 8. CDR1 is MNHEY and CDR2 is SVGEGT in the germline V gene. The CDR3 DNA reads as TGTGCCAGCAGTTCAAATAGCGGGAGGGCCTTCTACAATGAGCAGTTCTTC. The encoded protein is CASSSNSGRAFYNEQFF.

V gene TRBV12-3 or TRBV12-4 combines with J gene TRBJ2-1; 9 bases are a match to TRBD2. J gave up 2 bases and V 6 bases, and 5 bases lay outside the gene matches. This CDR3 is built from 15 residues. The CDR3 bases are TGTGCCAGCAGGATGCGGGGGGGGGCCTACAATGAGCAGTTCTTC. This gives the protein CASRMRGGAYNEQFF.

The CDR3, as DNA: TGTGCCAGCAGTTTATTGGAGGCGGGAGTTGGTTGGCGGTTCTTC. It is translated as CASSLLEAGVGWRFF. The chain couples TRBV28 to TRBJ2-1, with TRBD2 matching over 7 bases. This CDR3 contains 15 residues. Germline-derived CDR1 and CDR2 are MDHEN and SYDVKM. The ends lost 1 base at V and 15 bases at J; junction bases unmatched: 15.

In this sample, this clonotype turned up a few times. V usage is TRBV12-3 or TRBV12-4 and J usage is TRBJ2-7; D is unclear. CDR3 length: 12 residues. Deletions cut 5 bases from V and 5 bases from J, with 10 bases between. The CDR3 DNA sequence: TGTGCCAGCAGTCTCCACGTTCACGAGCAGTACTTC. This sequence encodes CASSLHVHEQYF.

This clonotype has a handful of counts. This chain uses TRBV12-3 or TRBV12-4 with TRBJ2-7; 8 bases match TRBD1. After removal of 3 bases from V and 4 bases from J, the junction contained 8 bases not matched to a gene. CDR3 length: 15 residues. The CDR3 region is CASSLLSGQVYEQYF. CDR3 coding DNA: TGTGCCAGCAGTTTGCTCTCGGGACAGGTGTACGAGCAGTACTTC.

This sequence joins TRBV7-9 and TRBJ2-3, with D perhaps matching TRBD1 (6 bases). CDR1 and CDR2 from the germline V gene are SEHNR and FQNEAQ (reference sequence). This CDR3 is built from 13 residues. V was pared by 5 bases and J by 15 bases, with 21 bases between. The CDR3 protein is CASSTLDRPGSYF. CDR3 nucleotides: TGTGCCAGCAGCACGCTCGACAGGCCAGGCTCCTATTTT.

This clonotype was recorded at least ten times. The V and J genes are TRBV5-1 and TRBJ2-1, with D uncertain. V was clipped by 4 bases and J by 0 bases, with 14 bases between them. CDR3 length equals 16 residues. CDR1 is SGHRS, CDR2 YFSETQ, per germline. The CDR3 nucleotides read TGCGCCAGCAGCACCCGCCCCCCAAACTCCTACAATGAGCAGTTCTTC. Amino acids: CASSTRPPNSYNEQFF.

At least ten counts were recorded for this clonotype. The chain joins TRBV6-5 to TRBJ1-4; a possible D gene is TRBD1 (5 bases). The V gene lost 0 bases and the J gene lost 8 bases, with 16 bases spanning the gap. The CDR3 contains 16 residues. Germline V gene data show CDR1 as MNHEY and CDR2 as SVGAGI. CDR3 DNA: TGTGCCAGCAGTTACTCGATGGACACAGTTGGCGAAAAACTGTTTTTT. Translated, it gives CASSYSMDTVGEKLFF.

V usage is TRBV5-6 and J usage is TRBJ2-2; 12 positions agree with TRBD2. The germline V gene encodes CDR1 SGHDT and CDR2 YYEEEE. The CDR3 covers 18 residues. The junction had 9 bases not matched to a gene; V was cut back by 4 bases and J by 2 bases. CDR3 in DNA: TGTGCCAGCAGCAGAGGACTAGCGGGGACAATCAACACCGGGGAGCTGTTTTTT. This sequence encodes CASSRGLAGTINTGELFF.

In this sample, this clonotype turned up a few times. The chain links TRBV7-2 to TRBJ2-1, with 9 bases lining up with TRBD1. This CDR3 is 14 amino acids long. After removal of 5 bases from V and 9 bases from J, the junction contained 8 bases not matched to a gene. The germline V gene encodes CDR1 SGHTA and CDR2 FQGNSA. In nucleotides, the CDR3 is TGTGCCAGCAGCACGCAGGACAGGGGCCCTGAGCAGTTCTTC. It is translated as CASSTQDRGPEQFF. Full variable domain (missing parts from reference TRBV7-2 and TRBJ2-1): GAGVSQSPSNKVTEKGKDVELRCDPISGHTALYWYRQSLGQGLEFLIYFQGNSAPDKSGLPSDRFSAERTGGSVSTLTIQRTQQEDSAVYLCASSTQDRGPEQFFGPGTRLTVL.

The rearrangement uses TRBV19 and TRBJ2-1, with D perhaps TRBD2 (5 bases). V was pared by 6 bases and J by 0 bases, with 15 bases between. The CDR3 runs 16 residues. Germline CDR1 and CDR2: LNHDA and SQIVND (reference sequence). CDR3 bases: TGTGCCAGTAGCCCCTTTGCGGGTAGCTCCTACAATGAGCAGTTCTTC. Its translation: CASSPFAGSSYNEQFF.

The rearrangement links TRBV7-9 to TRBJ1-3; D unresolved. Germline CDR1 is SEHNR and CDR2 is FQNEAQ (reference sequence). Trimming pared 4 bases from V and 0 bases from J, leaving 16 bases between. The CDR3 runs 17 residues. The CDR3 sequence is CASSSFLTSPSGNTIYF. CDR3 DNA: TGTGCCAGCAGCTCGTTCCTGACATCGCCCTCTGGAAACACCATATATTTT.

The chain couples TRBV5-6 to TRBJ2-2, with D uncertain. CDR1 is SGHDT and CDR2 is YYEEEE in the germline V gene. V lost 4 bases and J 1 base, leaving 14 bases between the germline ends. This CDR3 has 16 amino acids. This CDR3 reads CASSLRAGLNTGELFF. CDR3 nucleotides: TGTGCCAGCAGCCTCCGAGCCGGGTTGAACACCGGGGAGCTGTTTTTT.

The genes are TRBV29-1 and TRBJ1-5, with D perhaps TRBD1 (6 bases). Trimming cost V 1 base and J 6 bases, with 16 bases left between them. The CDR3 is made up of 15 amino acids. CDR1 is SQVTM and CDR2 is ANQGSEA in the germline V gene. CDR3 bases: TGCAGCGTTGAAGTGGCAGGGGCTGGCGGTCAGCCCCAGCATTTT. Translation gives CSVEVAGAGGQPQHF. Based on the CDR3 plus reference TRBV29-1 and TRBJ1-5, the full variable domain is SAVISQKPSRDICQRGTSLTIQCQVDSQVTMMFWYRQQPGQSLTLIATANQGSEATYESGFVIDKFPISRPNLTFSTLTVSNMSPEDSSIYLCSVEVAGAGGQPQHFGDGTRLSIL.

This clonotype was detected a few times. The chain carries TRBV24-1 and TRBJ1-1, with D possibly matching TRBD1 (5 bases). The CDR3 length is 13 residues. Trimming took off 7 bases at V and 4 bases at J, with 12 bases between the two ends. Germline lookup yields CDR1 KGHDR and CDR2 SFDVKD. The CDR3 spells CATSSWDGTEAFF. The DNA of the CDR3 is TGTGCCACCAGCTCTTGGGACGGCACTGAAGCTTTCTTT.